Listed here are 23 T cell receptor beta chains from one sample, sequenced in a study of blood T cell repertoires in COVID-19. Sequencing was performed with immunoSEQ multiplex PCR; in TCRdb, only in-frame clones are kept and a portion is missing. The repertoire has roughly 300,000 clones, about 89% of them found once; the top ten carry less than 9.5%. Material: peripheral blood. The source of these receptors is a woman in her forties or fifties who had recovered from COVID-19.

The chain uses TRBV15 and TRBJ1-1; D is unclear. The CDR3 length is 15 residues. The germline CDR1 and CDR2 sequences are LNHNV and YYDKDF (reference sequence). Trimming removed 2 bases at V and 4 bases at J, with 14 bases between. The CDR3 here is CATSRQRSWSTEAFF. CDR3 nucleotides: TGTGCCACCAGCAGACAAAGATCATGGAGCACTGAAGCTTTCTTT.

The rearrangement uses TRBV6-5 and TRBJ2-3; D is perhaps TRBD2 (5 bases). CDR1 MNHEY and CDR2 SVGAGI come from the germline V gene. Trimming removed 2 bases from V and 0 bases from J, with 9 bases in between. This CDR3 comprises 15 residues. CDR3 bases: TGTGCCAGCAGTTACGAAGCGGCTAGCACAGATACGCAGTATTTT. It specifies CASSYEAASTDTQYF.

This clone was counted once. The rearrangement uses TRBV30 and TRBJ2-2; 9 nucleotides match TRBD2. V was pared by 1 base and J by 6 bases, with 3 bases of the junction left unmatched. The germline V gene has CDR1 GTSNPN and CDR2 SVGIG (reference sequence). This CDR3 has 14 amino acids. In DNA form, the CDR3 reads TGTGCCTGGAGTGGCCTAGCGGGACCCGGGGAGCTGTTTTTT. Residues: CAWSGLAGPGELFF.

The CDR3 here is CASSTGQGLAKNIQYF. The DNA for the CDR3 is TGCGCCAGCAGCACCGGACAGGGGCTAGCCAAAAACATTCAGTACTTC. The chain couples TRBV10-1 to TRBJ2-4; 9 nucleotides align to TRBD1. The trim removed 6 bases at V and 0 bases at J, leaving 6 bases unmatched. The CDR3 covers 16 residues. The germline gives CDR1 WNHNN, CDR2 SYGVQD (reference sequence).

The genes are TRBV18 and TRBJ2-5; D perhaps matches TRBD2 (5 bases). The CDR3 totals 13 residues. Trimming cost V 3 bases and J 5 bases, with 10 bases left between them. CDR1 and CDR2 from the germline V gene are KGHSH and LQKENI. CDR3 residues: CASSPPGVETQYF. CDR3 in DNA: TGTGCCAGCTCACCCCCCGGGGTCGAGACCCAGTACTTC.

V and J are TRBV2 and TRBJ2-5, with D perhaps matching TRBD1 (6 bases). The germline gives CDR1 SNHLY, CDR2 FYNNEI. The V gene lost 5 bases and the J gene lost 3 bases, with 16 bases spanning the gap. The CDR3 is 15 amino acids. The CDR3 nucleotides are TGTGCCAGCAGTAGTGGAGTGGACAGAAAAGAGACCCAGTACTTC. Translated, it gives CASSSGVDRKETQYF.

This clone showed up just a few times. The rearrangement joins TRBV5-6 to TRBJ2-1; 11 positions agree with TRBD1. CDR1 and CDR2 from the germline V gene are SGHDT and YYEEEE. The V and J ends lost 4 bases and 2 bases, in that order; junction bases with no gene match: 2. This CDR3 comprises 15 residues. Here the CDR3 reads CASSAGQGAYNEQFF. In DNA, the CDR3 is TGTGCCAGCAGCGCGGGACAGGGGGCCTACAATGAGCAGTTCTTC.

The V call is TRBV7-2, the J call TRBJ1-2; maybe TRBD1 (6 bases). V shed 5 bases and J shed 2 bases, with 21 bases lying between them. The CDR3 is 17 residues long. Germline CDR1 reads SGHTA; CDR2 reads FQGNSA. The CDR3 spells CASSAHTQVGQNYGYTF. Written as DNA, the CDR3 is TGTGCCAGCAGCGCTCACACTCAAGTCGGACAGAACTATGGCTACACCTTC.

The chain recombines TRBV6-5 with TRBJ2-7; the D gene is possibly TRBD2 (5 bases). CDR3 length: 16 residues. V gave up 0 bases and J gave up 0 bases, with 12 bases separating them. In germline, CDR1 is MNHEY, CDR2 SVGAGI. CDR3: CASSYSWRSLSYEQYF. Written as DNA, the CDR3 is TGTGCCAGCAGTTACTCATGGAGGAGCCTCTCCTACGAGCAGTACTTC.

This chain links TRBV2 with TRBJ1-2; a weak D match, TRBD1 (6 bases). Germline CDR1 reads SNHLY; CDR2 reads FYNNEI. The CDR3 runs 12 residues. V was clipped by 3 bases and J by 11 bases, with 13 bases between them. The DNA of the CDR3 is TGTGCCAGCAGTGATATGACAGGCGTTTACACCTTC. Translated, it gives CASSDMTGVYTF.

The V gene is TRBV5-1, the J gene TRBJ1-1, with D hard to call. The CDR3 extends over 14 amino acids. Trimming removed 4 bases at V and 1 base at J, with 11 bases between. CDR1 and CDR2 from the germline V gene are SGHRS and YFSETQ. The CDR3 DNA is TGCGCCAGCAGCCCCGAGGGTTGGAACACTGAAGCTTTCTTT. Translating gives CASSPEGWNTEAFF.

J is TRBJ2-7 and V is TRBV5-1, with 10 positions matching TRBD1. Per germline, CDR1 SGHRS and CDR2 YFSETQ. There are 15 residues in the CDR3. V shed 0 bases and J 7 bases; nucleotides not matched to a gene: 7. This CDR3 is CASSLGGQGFREQYF. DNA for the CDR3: TGCGCCAGCAGCTTGGGGGGACAGGGGTTTCGGGAGCAGTACTTC.

CDR3 protein: CASSFRPSGANVLTF. CDR3 nucleotides: TGTGCCAGCAGTTTCCGTCCCTCTGGGGCCAACGTCCTGACTTTC. The genes are TRBV6-5 and TRBJ2-6; D gene ambiguous. Deletions cut 4 bases from V and 0 bases from J, with 7 bases between. Germline lookup yields CDR1 MNHEY and CDR2 SVGAGI. This CDR3 has 15 residues.

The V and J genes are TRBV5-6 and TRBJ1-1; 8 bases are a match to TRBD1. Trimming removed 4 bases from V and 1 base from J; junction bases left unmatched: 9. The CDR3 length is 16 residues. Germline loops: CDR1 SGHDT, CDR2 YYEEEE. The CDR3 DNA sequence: TGTGCCAGCAGCCCTGGGACAGGCCGAGGGAACACTGAAGCTTTCTTT. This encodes CASSPGTGRGNTEAFF.

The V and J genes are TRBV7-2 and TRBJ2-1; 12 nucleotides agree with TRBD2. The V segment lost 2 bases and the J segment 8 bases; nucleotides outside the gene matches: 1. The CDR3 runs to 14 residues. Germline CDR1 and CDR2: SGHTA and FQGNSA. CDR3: CASSLLAGGDEQFF. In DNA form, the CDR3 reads TGTGCCAGCAGCTTACTAGCGGGGGGGGATGAGCAGTTCTTC.

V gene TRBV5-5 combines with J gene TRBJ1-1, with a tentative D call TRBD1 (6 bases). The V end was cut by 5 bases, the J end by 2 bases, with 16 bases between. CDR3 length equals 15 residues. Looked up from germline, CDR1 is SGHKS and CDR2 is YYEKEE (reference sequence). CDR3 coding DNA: TGTGCCAGCAGAGATGGACAGTTAATCAACACTGAAGCTTTCTTT. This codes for CASRDGQLINTEAFF. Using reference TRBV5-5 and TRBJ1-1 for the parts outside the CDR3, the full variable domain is DAGVTQSPTHLIKTRGQQVTLRCSPISGHKSVSWYQQVLGQGPQFIFQYYEKEERGRGNFPDRFSARQFPNYSSELNVNALLLGDSALYLCASRDGQLINTEAFFGQGTRLTVV.

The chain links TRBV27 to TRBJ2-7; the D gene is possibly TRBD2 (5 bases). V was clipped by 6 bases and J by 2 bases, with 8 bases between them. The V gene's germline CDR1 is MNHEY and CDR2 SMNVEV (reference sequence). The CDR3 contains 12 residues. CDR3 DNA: TGTGCCAGCAGCGGAGGACCCTACGAGCAGTACTTC. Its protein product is CASSGGPYEQYF.

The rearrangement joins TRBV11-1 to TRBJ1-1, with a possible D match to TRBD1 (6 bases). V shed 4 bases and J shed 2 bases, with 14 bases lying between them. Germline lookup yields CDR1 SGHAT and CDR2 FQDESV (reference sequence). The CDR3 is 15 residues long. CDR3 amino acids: CASSSTGTINTEAFF. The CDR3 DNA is TGTGCCAGCAGCTCTACCGGGACAATTAACACTGAAGCTTTCTTT.

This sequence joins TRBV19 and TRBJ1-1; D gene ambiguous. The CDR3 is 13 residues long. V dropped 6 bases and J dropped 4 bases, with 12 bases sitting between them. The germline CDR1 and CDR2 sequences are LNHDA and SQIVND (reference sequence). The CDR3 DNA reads TGTGCCAGTAGACGCCCTGGCGGCACTGAAGCTTTCTTT. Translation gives CASRRPGGTEAFF. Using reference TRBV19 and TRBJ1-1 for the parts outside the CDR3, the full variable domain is DGGITQSPKYLFRKEGQNVTLSCEQNLNHDAMYWYRQDPGQGLRLIYYSQIVNDFQKGDIAEGYSVSREKKESFPLTVTSAQKNPTAFYLCASRRPGGTEAFFGQGTRLTVV.

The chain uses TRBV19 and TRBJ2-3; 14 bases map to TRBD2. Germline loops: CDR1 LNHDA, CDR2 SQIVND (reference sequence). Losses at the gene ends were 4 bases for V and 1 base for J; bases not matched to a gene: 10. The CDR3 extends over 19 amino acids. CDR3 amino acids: CASSRRTSGGPSRTDTQYF. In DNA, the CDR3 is TGTGCCAGTAGTAGAAGGACTAGCGGGGGGCCCTCCCGCACAGATACGCAGTATTTT.

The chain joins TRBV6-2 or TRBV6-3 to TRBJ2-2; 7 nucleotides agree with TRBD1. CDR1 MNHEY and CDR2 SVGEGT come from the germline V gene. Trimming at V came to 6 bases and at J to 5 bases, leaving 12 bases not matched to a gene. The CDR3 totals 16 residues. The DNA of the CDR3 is TGTGCCAGCAGCTCCCCCGGGACAGAAAGAACCGGGGAGCTGTTTTTT. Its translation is CASSSPGTERTGELFF.

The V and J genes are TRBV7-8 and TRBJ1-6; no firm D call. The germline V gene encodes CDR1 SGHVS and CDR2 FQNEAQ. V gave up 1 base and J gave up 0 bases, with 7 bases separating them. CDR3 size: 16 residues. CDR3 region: CASSLDLNSYNSPLHF. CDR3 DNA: TGTGCCAGCAGCTTAGACTTGAACTCCTATAATTCACCCCTCCACTTT. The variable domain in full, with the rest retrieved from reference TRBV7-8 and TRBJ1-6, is GAGVSQSPRYKVAKRGQDVALRCDPISGHVSLFWYQQALGQGPEFLTYFQNEAQLDKSGLPSDRFFAERPEGSVSTLKIQRTQQEDSAVYLCASSLDLNSYNSPLHFGNGTRLTVT.

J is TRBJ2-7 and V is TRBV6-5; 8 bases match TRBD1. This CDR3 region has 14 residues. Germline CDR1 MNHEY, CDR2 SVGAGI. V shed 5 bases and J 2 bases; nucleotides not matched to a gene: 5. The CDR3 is CASSPGGAAYEQYF. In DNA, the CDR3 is TGTGCCAGCAGTCCAGGGGGCGCCGCCTACGAGCAGTACTTC.